What follows are 18 T cell receptor beta chains derived from one specimen sequenced in a study of T cells in localized non-small cell lung cancer. TCRdb's copy holds only in-frame clones and misses some; the assay was immunoSEQ multiplex PCR. The repertoire holds 20,000 to 25,000 clones, about nine tenths seen once, with 6.9% in the top ten. Sequences were derived from peripheral blood, sampled before any cancer treatment. The receptors were sampled from a woman aged 35-70 years with stage I lung adenocarcinoma.

The V gene is TRBV7-9, the J gene TRBJ1-1; D is unclear. Trimming removed 1 base at V and 10 bases at J, with 10 bases between. The CDR3 spans 12 residues. Germline V gene data show CDR1 as SEHNR and CDR2 as FQNEAQ (reference sequence). CDR3 loop: CASSLEVGRAFF. The CDR3 DNA sequence: TGTGCCAGCAGCTTAGAGGTAGGGAGAGCTTTCTTT.

The chain combines TRBV18 with TRBJ2-1; 8 nucleotides agree with TRBD2. This CDR3 spans 14 amino acids. The ends lost 1 base at V and 6 bases at J; junction bases unmatched: 2. Germline loops: CDR1 KGHSH, CDR2 LQKENI. CDR3 nucleotide sequence: TGTGCCAGCTCACCACTAGCGGGAACCAATGAGCAGTTCTTC. Its protein product is CASSPLAGTNEQFF.

The chain employs TRBV6-6 and TRBJ1-6, with TRBD1 identical over 9 bases. After removal of 8 bases from V and 4 bases from J, the junction contained 6 bases not matched to a gene. Germline V gene data show CDR1 as MNHNY and CDR2 as SVGAGI (reference sequence). CDR3 size: 15 residues. Here the CDR3 DNA reads TGTGCCAGCTGGGGACAGGGAGCGTATAATTCACCCCTCCACTTT. This sequence encodes CASWGQGAYNSPLHF.

This clone is a singleton in its sample. The chain carries TRBV18 and TRBJ2-1, with TRBD2 identical over 12 bases. With V trimmed by 3 bases and J by 7 bases, 4 bases remained unmatched. The germline gives CDR1 KGHSH, CDR2 LQKENI. This CDR3 region has 15 residues. The CDR3 region has the DNA TGTGCCAGCTCACCTACTAGCGGGAGGAGGAATGAGCAGTTCTTC. As protein: CASSPTSGRRNEQFF.

V is TRBV5-4 and J is TRBJ2-7; 8 nucleotides match TRBD2. CDR3 size: 16 residues. V shed 0 bases and J 6 bases; nucleotides not matched to a gene: 11. Germline loops: CDR1 SGHNT, CDR2 YYREEE (reference sequence). The CDR3 sequence is CASSLDWREAVGEQYF. In DNA form, the CDR3 reads TGTGCCAGCAGCTTGGACTGGCGGGAGGCGGTTGGCGAGCAGTACTTC.

The rearrangement joins TRBV7-2 to TRBJ1-1, with TRBD1 identical over 7 bases. The V and J ends lost 1 base and 6 bases, in that order; junction bases with no gene match: 5. This CDR3 has 14 amino acids. Germline V gene sequence: CDR1 SGHTA, CDR2 FQGNSA. The CDR3 DNA is TGTGCCAGCAGCTTAGGGACAGGATCTCCTGAAGCTTTCTTT. The encoded protein is CASSLGTGSPEAFF.

J is TRBJ1-2 and V is TRBV10-3, with a possible D match to TRBD1 (5 bases). Germline CDR1 ENHRY, CDR2 SYGVKD. The CDR3 has 13 residues. Trimming pared 4 bases from V and 5 bases from J, leaving 11 bases between. The CDR3 protein is CAISVGGDYGYTF. CDR3 bases: TGTGCCATCAGTGTCGGGGGTGATTATGGCTACACCTTC.

J is TRBJ2-7 and V is TRBV29-1; no firm D call. Germline loops: CDR1 SQVTM, CDR2 ANQGSEA. The ends were cut back, 4 bases at V and 0 bases at J, with 4 bases in the middle. The CDR3 has 11 amino acids. The CDR3 nucleotides are TGCAGCGTTGTTCTCTCCTACGAGCAGTACTTC. It is translated as CSVVLSYEQYF.

The chain joins TRBV6-5 to TRBJ2-5; D ambiguous. CDR1 is MNHEY and CDR2 is SVGAGI in the germline V gene. V lost 10 bases, J lost 3 bases, and 12 bases lay in between. This CDR3 has 12 residues. The CDR3 DNA reads as TGTGCCACCTCCCCGAACAAAGAGACCCAGTACTTC. The encoded protein is CATSPNKETQYF.

The CDR3: CASSGTAYYNEQFF. In nucleotides, the CDR3 is TGTGCCAGTTCCGGGACTGCCTACTACAATGAGCAGTTCTTC. The rearrangement links TRBV18 to TRBJ2-1, with D possibly being TRBD2 (6 bases). Per the germline V gene, CDR1 is KGHSH and CDR2 is LQKENI. The CDR3 extends over 14 amino acids. V was trimmed by 9 bases and J by 3 bases, leaving 15 bases between them.

The chain recombines TRBV14 with TRBJ1-1, with D hard to call. The germline V gene encodes CDR1 SGHDN and CDR2 FVKESK. Trimming left V 0 bases short and J 1 base short, with 6 bases between. The CDR3 sequence is 14 residues long. CDR3 protein: CASSQDMRNTEAFF. CDR3 DNA sequence: TGTGCCAGCAGCCAAGATATGCGGAACACTGAAGCTTTCTTT.

This chain uses TRBV12-5 with TRBJ2-7; 7 nucleotides align to TRBD1. The junction had 10 bases not matched to a gene; V was cut back by 7 bases and J by 4 bases. This CDR3 is built from 14 residues. CDR1 LGHNT and CDR2 FRNRAP come from the germline V gene. In nucleotides, the CDR3 is TGTGCTAGTGTACAACCGGGACAGAGATACGAGCAGTACTTC. This encodes CASVQPGQRYEQYF.

The gene calls are TRBV6-1 and TRBJ1-2; D is undetermined. The V end was cut by 2 bases, the J end by 0 bases, with 7 bases between. Germline V gives CDR1 MNHNS, CDR2 SASEGT. This CDR3 is built from 14 residues. The CDR3 spells CASSEQVANYGYTF. CDR3 sequence (DNA): TGTGCCAGCAGTGAACAGGTAGCTAACTATGGCTACACCTTC.

DNA for the CDR3: TGTGCCAGCAGCTCCGGACAGTACTCTGGAAACACCATATATTTT. Translating gives CASSSGQYSGNTIYF. The chain uses TRBV6-5 and TRBJ1-3, with D possibly TRBD1 on 6 matching bases. Deletions cut 6 bases from V and 0 bases from J, with 12 bases between. Germline V gives CDR1 MNHEY, CDR2 SVGAGI. The CDR3 extends over 15 amino acids.

This chain links TRBV5-4 with TRBJ2-1, with TRBD1 matching 11 bases. Germline V lookup: CDR1 SGHNT, CDR2 YYREEE (reference sequence). The CDR3 consists of 16 residues. V shed 0 bases, J shed 8 bases, and the junction held 7 bases outside the gene matches. CDR3 loop: CASSLARGQGVDEQFF. In nucleotides, the CDR3 is TGTGCCAGCAGCTTGGCCCGGGGACAGGGGGTCGATGAGCAGTTCTTC.

The J gene is TRBJ2-2, the V gene TRBV7-9; D unresolved. The CDR3 sequence is 15 residues long. Per the germline V gene, CDR1 is SEHNR and CDR2 is FQNEAQ (reference sequence). V was cut by 5 bases and J by 5 bases, with 15 bases left in between. CDR3 loop: CASSLSRTATGELFF. CDR3 nucleotide sequence: TGTGCCAGCAGCCTTAGCCGAACGGCTACCGGGGAGCTGTTTTTT.

The chain combines TRBV5-1 with TRBJ2-1; D might be TRBD2 (6 bases). The V end lost 8 bases, the J end lost 4 bases, and 19 bases lay between the germline ends. Per germline, CDR1 SGHRS and CDR2 YFSETQ. This CDR3 is built from 15 residues. CDR3 amino acids: CASKTAGSIYNEQFF. In DNA form, the CDR3 reads TGCGCCAGTAAGACAGCGGGTTCTATATACAATGAGCAGTTCTTC.

The rearrangement joins TRBV28 to TRBJ2-2; D might be TRBD1 (6 bases). V was shortened by 5 bases and J by 7 bases, with 14 bases between the two germline ends. Germline CDR1 is MDHEN and CDR2 is SYDVKM. The CDR3 totals 14 residues. CDR3 sequence: CASSPTGPIGELFF. The CDR3 DNA reads TGTGCCAGCAGTCCGACAGGCCCTATCGGGGAGCTGTTTTTT.